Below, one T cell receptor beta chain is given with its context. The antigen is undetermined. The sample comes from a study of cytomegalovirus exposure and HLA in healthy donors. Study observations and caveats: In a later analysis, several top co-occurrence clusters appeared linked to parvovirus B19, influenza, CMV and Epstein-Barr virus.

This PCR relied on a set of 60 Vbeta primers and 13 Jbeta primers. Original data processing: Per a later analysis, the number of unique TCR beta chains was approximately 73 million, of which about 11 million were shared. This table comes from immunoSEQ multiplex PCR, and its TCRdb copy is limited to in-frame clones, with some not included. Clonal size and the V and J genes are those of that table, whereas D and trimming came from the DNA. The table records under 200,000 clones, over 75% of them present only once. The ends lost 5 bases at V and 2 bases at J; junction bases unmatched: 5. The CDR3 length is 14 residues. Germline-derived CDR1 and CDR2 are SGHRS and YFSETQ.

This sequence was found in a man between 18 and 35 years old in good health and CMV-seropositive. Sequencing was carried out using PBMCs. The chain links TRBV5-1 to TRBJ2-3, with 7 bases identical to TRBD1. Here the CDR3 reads CASRVGQATDTQYF. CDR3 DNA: TGCGCCAGCAGGGTCGGACAGGCCACAGATACGCAGTATTTT.